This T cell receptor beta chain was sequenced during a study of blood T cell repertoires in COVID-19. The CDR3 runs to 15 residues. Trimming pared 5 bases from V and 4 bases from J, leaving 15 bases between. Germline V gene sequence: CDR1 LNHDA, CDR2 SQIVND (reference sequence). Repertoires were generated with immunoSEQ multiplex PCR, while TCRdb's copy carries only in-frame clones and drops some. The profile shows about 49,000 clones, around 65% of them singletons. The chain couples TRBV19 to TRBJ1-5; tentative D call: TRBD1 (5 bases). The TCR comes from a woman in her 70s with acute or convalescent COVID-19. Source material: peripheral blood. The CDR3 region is CASSPGLLLNQPQHF. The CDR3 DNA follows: TGTGCCAGTAGTCCGGGACTGCTTCTGAATCAGCCCCAGCATTTT.